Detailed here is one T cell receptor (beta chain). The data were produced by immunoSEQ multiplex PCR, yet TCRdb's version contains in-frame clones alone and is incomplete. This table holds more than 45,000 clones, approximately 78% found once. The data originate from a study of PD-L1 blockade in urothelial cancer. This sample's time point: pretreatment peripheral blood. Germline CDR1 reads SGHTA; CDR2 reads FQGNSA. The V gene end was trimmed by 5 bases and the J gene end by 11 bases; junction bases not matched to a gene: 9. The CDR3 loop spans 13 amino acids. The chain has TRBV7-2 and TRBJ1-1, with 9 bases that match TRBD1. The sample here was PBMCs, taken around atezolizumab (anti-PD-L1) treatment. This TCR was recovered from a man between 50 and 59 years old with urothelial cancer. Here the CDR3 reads CASSMGQGLMAFF. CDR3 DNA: TGTGCCAGCAGCATGGGACAGGGACTCATGGCTTTCTTT.